This T cell receptor (beta chain) was found in a study of CD8 T cells in Susac syndrome. FACS enriched CD8+ TEMRA cells, while bulk CD8+ and CD4+ were negatively isolated. Reverse transcription of about 0.5 to 1 ug RNA used random hexamers. Amplification of TCR beta CDR3 by immunoSEQ multiplex PCR spanned 54 Vbeta and 13 Jbeta. From the immunoSEQ multiplex PCR reads, TCRdb called clonotypes with MiXCR, one entry per CDR3 protein. This sample has approximately 280,000 distinct CDR3 sequences, with around 84% found just once. V was shortened by 6 bases and J by 6 bases, with 9 bases between the two germline ends. Germline lookup yields CDR1 MNHEY and CDR2 SVGEGT. The CDR3 runs to 12 residues.

The clonotype was recovered from a human donor with multiple sclerosis. The chain couples TRBV6-2 or TRBV6-3 to TRBJ1-5; D unresolved. Material: CD8+ T cells from PBMCs. The CDR3 reads CASRKGGQPQHF. The CDR3 nucleotides read TGTGCCAGCAGAAAAGGAGGTCAGCCCCAGCATTTT.